The clone carrying this T cell receptor (beta chain) was seen only a few times. This entry belongs to a study of T cells in Graves' hyperthyroidism and ophthalmopathy. Using RNA transcripts as the source, TCR beta CDR3 regions were amplified. HTBI primers were used for first-round RT-PCR of the TCR CDR3. One entry per CDR3 protein results from TCRdb running MiXCR on the multiplex PCR reads. The sample lists more than 250,000 distinct CDR3 sequences, 13% to 15% occurring once. CDR1 LGHNA and CDR2 YNFKEQ come from the germline V gene. V shed 3 bases, J shed 5 bases, and the junction held 6 bases outside the gene matches. The CDR3 is made up of 15 amino acids.

The chain has TRBV4-2 and TRBJ1-5; TRBD1 matches at 8 bases. This receptor was taken from a woman in her forties or fifties with Graves' hyperthyroidism that later progressed to Graves' ophthalmopathy. The sequencing sample was made of blood. CDR3 residues: CASSQRTGNDQPQHF. CDR3 nucleotides: TGTGCCAGCAGCCAGAGGACAGGGAACGATCAGCCCCAGCATTTT.